These 17 T cell receptor beta chains came from one sample sequenced in a study of ipilimumab plus nivolumab after autologous stem cell transplantation. The method was immunoSEQ multiplex PCR; TCRdb's version includes in-frame clones alone and lacks a portion of them. The top ten clones hold about 10% of a sample with some 15,000 clones, about 70% of them seen once. This sample comprised PBMCs, obtained in a trial of ipilimumab plus nivolumab as post-transplant consolidation. The receptor source for this set is a male donor with primary mediastinal lymphoma.

This clone was detected once. The CDR3 here is CASSVTGGGGTGELFF. The CDR3 coding sequence is TGTGCCAGCAGCGTAACCGGGGGAGGTGGGACCGGGGAGCTGTTTTTT. The V call is TRBV11-2, the J call TRBJ2-2; possibly TRBD2 for D (6 bases). The CDR3 sequence is 16 residues long. The V and J ends lost 5 bases and 5 bases respectively, with 18 bases between them. The germline V gene has CDR1 SGHAT and CDR2 FQNNGV.

This chain joins TRBV19 and TRBJ1-6; D not resolved. V lost 3 bases to trimming and J lost 7 bases, with 10 bases between them. Germline V gives CDR1 LNHDA, CDR2 SQIVND (reference sequence). This CDR3 spans 14 amino acids. The CDR3 loop is CASSILQTNSPLHF. DNA for the CDR3: TGTGCCAGTAGTATTCTTCAGACGAATTCACCCCTCCACTTT.

The rearrangement joins TRBV6-7 to TRBJ1-6, with 7 bases that match TRBD1. TRBV6-7 is an ORF; its function is uncertain. CDR3 length: 17 amino acids. After removal of 5 bases from V and 7 bases from J, the junction contained 14 bases not matched to a gene. CDR3 nucleotide sequence: TGTGCCAGCAGTCCCCGGGGGAGGGGGCGACGGAATTCACCCCTCCACTTT. Amino acid sequence: CASSPRGRGRRNSPLHF.

The J gene is TRBJ1-1, the V gene TRBV6-1; perhaps TRBD1 as D (5 bases). V lost 6 bases, J lost 4 bases, and 15 bases lay in between. The CDR3 contains 14 residues. Germline V CDR1 and CDR2: MNHNS, SASEGT. CDR3 in DNA: TGTGCCAGCAGCGCCCCGGGGGGGAGCACTGAAGCTTTCTTT. Translation: CASSAPGGSTEAFF.

The table lists this clone with a few counts. The chain couples TRBV19 to TRBJ1-3; D remains ambiguous. Germline V gene data show CDR1 as LNHDA and CDR2 as SQIVND (reference sequence). This CDR3 comprises 11 residues. Trimming pared 10 bases from V and 3 bases from J, leaving 7 bases between. The CDR3 is CATGIGNTIYF. CDR3 nucleotides: TGTGCCACTGGGATTGGAAACACCATATATTTT.

This clone was picked up one time. The chain joins TRBV28 to TRBJ2-7; TRBD2 is a possible D gene (7 bases). Germline loops: CDR1 MDHEN, CDR2 SYDVKM. CDR3 length: 14 amino acids. Trimming removed 8 bases at V and 2 bases at J, with 16 bases between. The CDR3 DNA reads as TGTGCCAGCTCCTTCACGGGGGGCACCTACGAGCAGTACTTC. This sequence encodes CASSFTGGTYEQYF.

The table lists this clone with a few counts. The genes are TRBV9 and TRBJ2-2, with a weak D call TRBD1 (6 bases). CDR1 is SGDLS and CDR2 is YYNGEE in the germline V gene. This CDR3 is 15 amino acids long. V dropped 0 bases and J dropped 5 bases, with 11 bases sitting between them. CDR3 region: CASSVDGQGTGELFF. The CDR3 bases are TGTGCCAGCAGCGTAGATGGGCAGGGGACCGGGGAGCTGTTTTTT.

In this sample, this clone turned up a few times. V is TRBV28 and J is TRBJ1-4, with a weak D call TRBD1 (5 bases). Germline values: CDR1 MDHEN, CDR2 SYDVKM. The V gene lost 7 bases and the J gene lost 7 bases, with 10 bases spanning the gap. The CDR3 loop spans 12 amino acids. CDR3 amino acids: CASMLGGEKLFF. Written as DNA, the CDR3 is TGTGCCAGCATGCTCGGGGGTGAAAAACTGTTTTTT.

V gene TRBV6-5 combines with J gene TRBJ2-1; 8 bases map to TRBD2. Germline V gene sequence: CDR1 MNHEY, CDR2 SVGAGI. V lost 4 bases, J lost 10 bases, and 12 bases stayed unmatched. CDR3 length: 15 residues. The CDR3 region is CASSFSGAGGREQFF. The CDR3 DNA reads TGTGCCAGCAGTTTCAGCGGGGCGGGAGGAAGGGAGCAGTTCTTC.

The chain links TRBV6-5 to TRBJ1-3, with unresolved D. V was pared by 4 bases and J by 8 bases, with 6 bases between. Germline loops: CDR1 MNHEY, CDR2 SVGAGI. The length of the CDR3 is 11 residues. The CDR3 region has the DNA TGTGCCAGCAGTTTAGGGTACACCATATATTTT. It translates to CASSLGYTIYF.

V and J are TRBV11-2 and TRBJ1-3; D unclear. Per the germline V gene, CDR1 is SGHAT and CDR2 is FQNNGV. The CDR3 consists of 18 residues. V was trimmed by 4 bases and J by 0 bases, leaving 19 bases between them. The CDR3 loop reads CASSSFGVSDTSGNTIYF. CDR3 coding DNA: TGTGCCAGCAGCTCCTTCGGGGTCAGTGACACCTCTGGAAACACCATATATTTT.

The chain links TRBV6-5 to TRBJ2-7, with TRBD2 matching over 11 bases. The CDR3 runs 15 residues. Germline V gives CDR1 MNHEY, CDR2 SVGAGI. V gave up 6 bases and J gave up 0 bases; unmatched junction bases: 4. The CDR3 protein is CASSLAGGSSYEQYF. The CDR3 coding sequence is TGTGCCAGCAGCTTAGCGGGGGGGAGCTCCTACGAGCAGTACTTC.

The V gene is TRBV7-2, the J gene TRBJ2-7; D is undetermined. This CDR3 region has 13 residues. Germline CDR1 is SGHTA and CDR2 is FQGNSA. V was shortened by 2 bases and J by 5 bases, with 10 bases between the two germline ends. The CDR3 loop is CASSLRVGHEQYF. CDR3 in DNA: TGTGCCAGCAGCTTAAGGGTAGGCCACGAGCAGTACTTC.

The chain carries TRBV4-1 and TRBJ1-5; a weak D match, TRBD1 (6 bases). CDR1 and CDR2 (germline): MGHRA, YSYEKL. The CDR3 runs 16 residues. V gave up 0 bases and J gave up 3 bases, with 12 bases separating them. CDR3 amino acids: CASSQDGGRVNQPQHF. CDR3 DNA: TGCGCCAGCAGCCAAGACGGGGGCAGGGTCAATCAGCCCCAGCATTTT.

The gene calls are TRBV5-1 and TRBJ2-5, with TRBD1 as a possible D gene (6 bases). The CDR3 runs to 15 residues. The V and J ends lost 8 bases and 2 bases respectively, with 19 bases between them. The germline V gene has CDR1 SGHRS and CDR2 YFSETQ. The CDR3 loop is CASKTGSTGQETQYF. The CDR3 nucleotides are TGCGCCAGTAAGACAGGTTCCACCGGGCAAGAGACCCAGTACTTC. Supplemented by reference TRBV5-1 and TRBJ2-5, the full variable domain reads KAGVTQTPRYLIKTRGQQVTLSCSPISGHRSVSWYQQTPGQGLQFLFEYFSETQRNKGNFPGRFSGRQFSNSRSEMNVSTLELGDSALYLCASKTGSTGQETQYFGPGTRLLVL.

The chain couples TRBV18 to TRBJ2-6; D possibly matches TRBD1 or TRBD2 (5 bases each). Looked up from germline, CDR1 is KGHSH and CDR2 is LQKENI. Trimming pared 10 bases from V and 4 bases from J, leaving 17 bases between. The CDR3 spans 15 residues. CDR3 sequence reads: CATSLGTVGANVLTF. CDR3 bases: TGTGCCACCTCTCTTGGGACCGTCGGGGCCAACGTCCTGACTTTC.

This chain joins TRBV21-1 and TRBJ2-3. TRBV21-1 constitutes a pseudogene. The CDR3 runs 14 residues. The CDR3 nucleotides are TGTGCCAGCAGCAACGGAGGGACAACAGATACGCAGTATTTT. Translation gives CASSNGGTTDTQYF.